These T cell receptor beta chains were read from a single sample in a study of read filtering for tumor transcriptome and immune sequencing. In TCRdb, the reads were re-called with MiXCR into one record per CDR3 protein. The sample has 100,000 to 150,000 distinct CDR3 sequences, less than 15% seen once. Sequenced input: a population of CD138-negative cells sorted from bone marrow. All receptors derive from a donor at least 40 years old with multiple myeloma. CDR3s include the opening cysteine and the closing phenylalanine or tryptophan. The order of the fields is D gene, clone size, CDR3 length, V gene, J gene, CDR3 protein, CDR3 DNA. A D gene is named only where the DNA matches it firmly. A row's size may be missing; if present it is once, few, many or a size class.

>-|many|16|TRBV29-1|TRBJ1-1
CSANGIYGGPYTEAFF
TGCAGCGCAAATGGGATATACGGGGGACCGTACACTGAAGCTTTCTTT
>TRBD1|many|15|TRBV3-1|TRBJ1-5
CASSHDSGGGQPQHF
TGTGCCAGCAGCCACGACTCAGGGGGCGGTCAGCCCCAGCATTTT
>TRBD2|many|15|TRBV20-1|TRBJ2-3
CSAMGLAGGFDTQYF
TGCAGTGCTATGGGACTAGCGGGAGGTTTTGATACGCAGTATTTT
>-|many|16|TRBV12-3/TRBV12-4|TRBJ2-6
CASSAKPGSGANVLTF
TGTGCCAGCAGTGCAAAACCAGGGTCTGGGGCCAACGTCCTGACTTTC
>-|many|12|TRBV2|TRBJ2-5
CASRKQGETQYF
TGTGCCAGCAGGAAACAGGGAGAGACCCAGTACTTC
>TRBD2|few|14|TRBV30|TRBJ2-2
CAWNLAGEGGELFF
TGTGCCTGGAATTTGGCGGGAGAAGGCGGGGAGCTGTTTTTT
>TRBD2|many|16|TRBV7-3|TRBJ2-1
CASSSQAGGEYNEQFF
TGTGCCAGCAGCTCGCAAGCGGGAGGGGAATACAATGAGCAGTTCTTC
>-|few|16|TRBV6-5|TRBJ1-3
CASSYYSGTPGGTIYF
TGTGCCAGCAGTTACTACTCCGGGACCCCCGGCGGCACCATATATTTT
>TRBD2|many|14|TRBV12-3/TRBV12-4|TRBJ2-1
CASSFRGGGNEQFF
TGTGCCAGCAGTTTCCGGGGGGGGGGCAATGAGCAGTTCTTC
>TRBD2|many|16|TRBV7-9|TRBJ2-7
CASSYNSGSGSYEQYF
TGTGCCAGCAGCTACAATAGCGGGAGCGGCTCCTACGAGCAGTACTTC
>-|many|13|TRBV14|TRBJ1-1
CASSPHGGGEAFF
TGTGCCAGCAGCCCCCACGGGGGAGGTGAAGCTTTCTTT
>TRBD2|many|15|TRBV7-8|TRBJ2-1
CASSPGTSGVNEQFF
TGTGCCAGCAGCCCGGGGACTAGCGGGGTAAATGAGCAGTTCTTC
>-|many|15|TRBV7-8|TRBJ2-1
CASSLFPSPNNEQFF
TGTGCCAGCAGCTTATTCCCGAGCCCCAACAATGAGCAGTTCTTC
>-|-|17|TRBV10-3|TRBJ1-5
CAISSPGTGYSNQPQHF
TGTGCCATCAGTTCTCCCGGGACGGGGTATAGCAATCAGCCCCAGCATTTT
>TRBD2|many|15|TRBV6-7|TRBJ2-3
CASGNGRVLFDTQYF
TGTGCCAGCGGCAACGGGAGGGTATTGTTCGATACGCAGTATTTT
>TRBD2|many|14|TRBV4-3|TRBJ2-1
CASSQDIWGGEQFF
TGCGCCAGCAGCCAAGATATTTGGGGGGGAGAGCAGTTCTTC
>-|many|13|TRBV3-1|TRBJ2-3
CASSRGGPDTQYF
TGTGCCAGCAGCCGAGGGGGACCAGATACGCAGTATTTT
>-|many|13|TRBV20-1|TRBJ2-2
CSARVQGTGELFF
TGCAGTGCTAGAGTCCAGGGGACCGGGGAGCTGTTTTTT
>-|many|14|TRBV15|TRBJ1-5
CATGDSRIGQPQHF
TGTGCCACCGGGGACTCCAGAATAGGTCAGCCCCAGCATTTT
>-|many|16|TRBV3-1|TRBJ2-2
CASSLTGYWGPGELFF
TGTGCCAGCAGCCTAACAGGGTATTGGGGCCCCGGGGAGCTGTTTTTT
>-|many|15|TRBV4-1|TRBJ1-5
CASSQEWGSNQPQHF
TGCGCCAGCAGCCAAGAGTGGGGGAGCAATCAGCCCCAGCATTTT
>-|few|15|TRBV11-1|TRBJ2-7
CASSLAHRGSYEQYF
TGTGCCAGCAGCTTAGCGCACCGGGGTTCCTACGAGCAGTACTTC
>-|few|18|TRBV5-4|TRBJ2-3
CASSPGRGSRPSTDTQYF
TGTGCCAGCAGCCCTGGGAGAGGTTCCAGGCCTAGCACAGATACGCAGTATTTT
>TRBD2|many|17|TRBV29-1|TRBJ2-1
CSVHSGLAGVRYNEQFF
TGCAGCGTCCACAGTGGACTAGCGGGAGTCAGGTACAATGAGCAGTTCTTC
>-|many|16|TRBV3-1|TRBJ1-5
CASSQDPRQGNQPQHF
TGTGCCAGCAGCCAAGATCCCAGACAGGGCAATCAGCCCCAGCATTTT
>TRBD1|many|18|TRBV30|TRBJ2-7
CAWSDTRARTGKAREQYF
TGTGCCTGGAGTGACACTCGTGCGCGGACAGGGAAAGCAAGAGAGCAGTACTTC
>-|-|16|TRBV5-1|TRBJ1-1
CASSPRRGVEVTEAFF
TGCGCCAGCAGCCCCCGGCGGGGGGTCGAGGTCACTGAAGCTTTCTTT
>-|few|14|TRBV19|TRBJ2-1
CASSWGWETGERFF
TGTGCCAGTAGCTGGGGATGGGAGACCGGGGAGCGGTTCTTC
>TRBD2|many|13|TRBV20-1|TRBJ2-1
CSANSPSGNEQFF
TGCAGTGCTAATTCCCCTAGCGGTAATGAGCAGTTCTTC
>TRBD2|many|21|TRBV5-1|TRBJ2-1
CASSFFPYGLAGDSSYNEQFF
TGCGCCAGCAGCTTCTTCCCCTATGGACTAGCGGGAGACAGCTCCTACAATGAGCAGTTCTTC
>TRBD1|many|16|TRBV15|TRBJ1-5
CATSYPGDRASQPQHF
TGTGCCACCAGCTACCCCGGGGACAGGGCAAGTCAGCCCCAGCATTTT
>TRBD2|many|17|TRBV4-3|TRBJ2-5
CASSQVGASGSGGTQYF
TGCGCCAGCAGCCAAGTTGGGGCTAGCGGGAGTGGGGGGACCCAGTACTTC
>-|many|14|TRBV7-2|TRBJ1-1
CASSLGRVNTEAFF
TGTGCCAGCAGCTTGGGCAGGGTGAACACTGAAGCTTTCTTT
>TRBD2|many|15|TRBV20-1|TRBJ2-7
CSARDPGGSSYEQYF
TGCAGTGCTAGAGATCCGGGCGGGAGCTCCTACGAGCAGTACTTC
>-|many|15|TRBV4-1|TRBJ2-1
CASSVRDSAYNEQFF
TGCGCCAGCAGCGTTCGGGACTCAGCTTACAATGAGCAGTTCTTC
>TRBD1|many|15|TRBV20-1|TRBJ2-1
CSARDIGQGSNEQFF
TGCAGTGCTAGAGATATTGGACAGGGGTCCAATGAGCAGTTCTTC
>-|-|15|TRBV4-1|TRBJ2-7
CASSQDWTRPASKYF
TGCGCCAGCAGCCAAGATTGGACCAGACCGGCCTCAAAATACTTC